Listed here are 8 T cell receptor beta chains from one sample, sequenced in a study of cytomegalovirus exposure and HLA in healthy donors. Both 60 Vbeta primers and 13 Jbeta primers went into the PCR. Here immunoSEQ multiplex PCR was the method, and the copy in TCRdb shows in-frame clones only, minus some. The data show about 180,000 clones, about 81% seen once. The sample was PBMCs. The source is a woman aged 30 to 39 in good health and CMV-seronegative.

The V gene is TRBV28, the J gene TRBJ2-7, with D perhaps matching TRBD1 (5 bases). In germline, CDR1 is MDHEN, CDR2 SYDVKM. The CDR3 contains 14 residues. The V end was cut by 10 bases, the J end by 6 bases, with 22 bases between. For the CDR3, the DNA is TGTGCCACCATGAGAGCGACAGAGGTGGGCGAGCAGTACTTC. Amino acids: CATMRATEVGEQYF.

J is TRBJ2-5 and V is TRBV11-3, with D unresolved. The length of the CDR3 is 14 residues. Trimming removed 2 bases from V and 1 base from J, with 8 bases in between. Per the germline V gene, CDR1 is SGHNT and CDR2 is YENEEA. The CDR3 sequence is CASSLNRFQETQYF. CDR3 DNA sequence: TGTGCCAGCAGCTTAAATCGGTTCCAAGAGACCCAGTACTTC.

The CDR3 reads CASSHDDAGPYTGELFF. The DNA for the CDR3 is TGTGCCAGCAGCCATGATGATGCTGGGCCTTACACCGGGGAGCTGTTTTTT. The genes are TRBV5-4 and TRBJ2-2; no firm D call. The germline V gene encodes CDR1 SGHNT and CDR2 YYREEE (reference sequence). This CDR3 region has 17 residues. Trimming cost V 4 bases and J 3 bases, with 19 bases left between them.

This rearrangement joins TRBV11-2 to TRBJ1-1; D uncertain. Germline CDR1 reads SGHAT; CDR2 reads FQNNGV. CDR3 length: 12 amino acids. V was shortened by 4 bases and J by 5 bases, with 8 bases between the two germline ends. CDR3 amino acids: CASSSAWTEAFF. CDR3 coding DNA: TGTGCCAGCAGCTCAGCGTGGACTGAAGCTTTCTTT.

The genes are TRBV18 and TRBJ1-1; D remains ambiguous. Trimming pared 2 bases from V and 7 bases from J, leaving 11 bases between. CDR3 length: 13 amino acids. Germline CDR1 reads KGHSH; CDR2 reads LQKENI. CDR3 sequence: CASSPEGSGEAFF. CDR3 DNA sequence: TGTGCCAGCTCACCAGAGGGAAGCGGTGAAGCTTTCTTT. The complete variable domain, with remaining parts taken from reference TRBV18 and TRBJ1-1, reads NAGVMQNPRHLVRRRGQEARLRCSPMKGHSHVYWYRQLPEEGLKFMVYLQKENIIDESGMPKERFSAEFPKEGPSILRIQQVVRGDSAAYFCASSPEGSGEAFFGQGTRLTVV.

This clone was observed a handful of times. The V call is TRBV5-1, the J call TRBJ1-1, with D unresolved. Trimming took 2 bases from V and 0 from J, leaving 5 bases between them. The CDR3 runs to 13 residues. The germline V gene encodes CDR1 SGHRS and CDR2 YFSETQ. CDR3 protein: CASSFYMNTEAFF. CDR3 in DNA: TGCGCCAGCAGCTTTTACATGAACACTGAAGCTTTCTTT.

This chain links TRBV9 with TRBJ1-3, with D possibly being TRBD1 (5 bases). The CDR3 has 15 amino acids. Germline lookup yields CDR1 SGDLS and CDR2 YYNGEE. Trimming took off 4 bases at V and 4 bases at J, with 15 bases between the two ends. This CDR3 reads CASSPKGGVGNTIYF. DNA of the CDR3: TGTGCCAGCAGCCCCAAGGGAGGGGTCGGAAACACCATATATTTT.

The chain has TRBV5-1 and TRBJ2-7, with 9 bases identical to TRBD1. The CDR3 length is 16 residues. The J segment lost 0 bases and the V segment lost 0 bases, leaving 4 bases of the junction unmatched. Germline CDR1 is SGHRS and CDR2 is YFSETQ. CDR3 in amino acids: CASSLARDRVSYEQYF. CDR3 bases: TGCGCCAGCAGCTTGGCCCGGGACAGGGTCTCCTACGAGCAGTACTTC.